These 25 T cell receptor beta chains originate from one sample sequenced in a study of radiation and T cells in renal cell carcinoma. Profiling relied on immunoSEQ multiplex PCR, and the TCRdb table lists in-frame clones only, not all of them. The table lists about 150,000 clones, roughly 86% of them singletons. Time point defined: blood 2 weeks post-SBRT. Treatment given: 15 Gy SBRT to primary tumor, nephrectomy 4 weeks later. Sequences were derived from blood, sampled from a patient whose treatment included radiotherapy and nephrectomy. The receptor source for this set is a woman aged 50 to 60 with renal cell carcinoma.

The chain couples TRBV19 to TRBJ1-1; no definite D call. This CDR3 has 13 amino acids. Trimming removed 7 bases at V and 1 base at J, with 10 bases between. Germline assignment: CDR1 LNHDA and CDR2 SQIVND (reference sequence). CDR3 in amino acids: CASTWTANTEAFF. DNA for the CDR3: TGTGCCAGTACCTGGACGGCGAACACTGAAGCTTTCTTT.

The rearrangement uses TRBV6-5 and TRBJ2-7, with 7 bases matching TRBD2. The V gene's germline CDR1 is MNHEY and CDR2 SVGAGI. The CDR3 has 13 amino acids. V lost 8 bases to trimming and J lost 4 bases; unmatched junction nucleotides: 8. CDR3 amino acids: CASWQGGRYEQYF. DNA of the CDR3: TGTGCCAGCTGGCAGGGAGGGAGGTACGAGCAGTACTTC.

The chain has TRBV6-1 and TRBJ1-5; D not resolved. The germline V and J ends were trimmed by 1 base and 3 bases, with 7 bases remaining between them. The CDR3 loop spans 14 amino acids. Germline V gene data show CDR1 as MNHNS and CDR2 as SASEGT. CDR3 sequence: CASSEENLNQPQHF. The CDR3 nucleotides read TGTGCCAGCAGTGAAGAGAATCTCAATCAGCCCCAGCATTTT.

V gene TRBV7-9 combines with J gene TRBJ2-7; no definite D call. From germline, CDR1 is SEHNR and CDR2 FQNEAQ (reference sequence). This CDR3 has 15 amino acids. V was clipped by 2 bases and J by 0 bases, with 11 bases between them. The CDR3 nucleotides read TGTGCCAGCAGCTTAACAGAGACACTCTCCTACGAGCAGTACTTC. Translation gives CASSLTETLSYEQYF.

A single count supports this clone. The chain joins TRBV7-2 to TRBJ2-3; 7 nucleotides match TRBD1. The ends lost 1 base at V and 4 bases at J; junction bases unmatched: 8. The CDR3 runs 16 residues. The germline CDR1 and CDR2 sequences are SGHTA and FQGNSA. CDR3 in amino acids: CASSLESRGPADTQYF. The CDR3 nucleotides are TGTGCCAGCAGCTTAGAGTCGAGGGGGCCTGCAGATACGCAGTATTTT.

The rearrangement uses TRBV2 and TRBJ2-7; TRBD2 matches at 14 bases. The length of the CDR3 is 15 residues. Germline CDR1 reads SNHLY; CDR2 reads FYNNEI. V dropped 7 bases and J dropped 3; count of bases not matched to a gene: 5. The CDR3 loop is CASTLGTSGGYEQYF. CDR3 nucleotide sequence: TGTGCCAGCACCCTAGGGACTAGCGGGGGCTACGAGCAGTACTTC.

The chain has TRBV19 and TRBJ1-2; D is unclear. V was clipped by 5 bases and J by 7 bases, with 11 bases between them. CDR3 length: 12 residues. CDR1 is LNHDA and CDR2 is SQIVND in the germline V gene (reference sequence). CDR3 region: CASSSLLGGYTF. The CDR3 DNA follows: TGTGCCAGTAGTTCTCTCTTAGGTGGCTACACCTTC.

This clone appeared a few times. This specimen includes other DNA sequences encoding the same CDR3. The chain carries TRBV10-3 and TRBJ1-5; D not certain. This CDR3 contains 12 residues. Germline lookup yields CDR1 ENHRY and CDR2 SYGVKD. Trimming took off 4 bases at V and 4 bases at J, with 5 bases between the two ends. In nucleotides, the CDR3 is TGTGCCATCAGTGTTTCGAATCAGCCCCAGCATTTT. It yields the protein CAISVSNQPQHF.

The chain recombines TRBV11-1 with TRBJ1-2; tentative D call: TRBD1 (5 bases). V lost 1 base to trimming and J lost 7 bases, with 13 bases between them. Germline loops: CDR1 SGHAT, CDR2 FQDESV (reference sequence). This CDR3 is 14 amino acids long. The CDR3 loop reads CASSLDAGFVGYTF. The CDR3 bases are TGTGCCAGCAGCTTAGACGCAGGGTTCGTTGGCTACACCTTC.

V usage is TRBV5-1 and J usage is TRBJ1-1; the D is unclear. Trimming removed 0 bases at V and 7 bases at J, with 13 bases between. Germline V lookup: CDR1 SGHRS, CDR2 YFSETQ. This CDR3 is built from 14 residues. The CDR3: CASSLVQPPIEAFF. Written as DNA, the CDR3 is TGCGCCAGCAGCTTGGTTCAGCCCCCAATTGAAGCTTTCTTT.

This chain joins TRBV5-1 and TRBJ2-7; D possibly corresponds to TRBD1 (6 bases). This CDR3 is 15 amino acids long. Germline assignment: CDR1 SGHRS and CDR2 YFSETQ. V lost 1 base and J lost 0, with 11 bases in between. The CDR3 DNA is TGCGCCAGCAGCTTGCAAGGGGGTAGCTCCTACGAGCAGTACTTC. Amino acids: CASSLQGGSSYEQYF.

The V call is TRBV30, the J call TRBJ2-7; the match to TRBD2 covers 14 bases. From germline, CDR1 is GTSNPN and CDR2 SVGIG (reference sequence). Trimming cost V 2 bases and J 7 bases; bases outside gene matches: 10. The CDR3 is 16 amino acids. CDR3 DNA: TGTGCCTGGAGTAAAAGACTAGCGGGGGGGAGGTGGGAGCAGTACTTC. Amino acid sequence: CAWSKRLAGGRWEQYF. Full variable domain (rest looked up from reference TRBV30 and TRBJ2-7): SQTIHQWPATLVQPVGSPLSLECTVEGTSNPNLYWYRQAAGRGLQLLFYSVGIGQISSEVPQNLSASRPQDRQFILSSKKLLLSDSGFYLCAWSKRLAGGRWEQYFGPGTRLTVT.

The genes are TRBV5-1 and TRBJ1-1; D not certain. V was clipped by 0 bases and J by 7 bases, with 7 bases between them. The CDR3 loop spans 12 amino acids. CDR1 is SGHRS, CDR2 YFSETQ, per germline. The CDR3 protein is CASSLAAGEAFF. The DNA for the CDR3 is TGCGCCAGCAGCTTGGCCGCGGGTGAAGCTTTCTTT. Together with reference TRBV5-1 and TRBJ1-1, the CDR3 gives the full variable domain: KAGVTQTPRYLIKTRGQQVTLSCSPISGHRSVSWYQQTPGQGLQFLFEYFSETQRNKGNFPGRFSGRQFSNSRSEMNVSTLELGDSALYLCASSLAAGEAFFGQGTRLTVV.

The V gene is TRBV14, the J gene TRBJ2-1; D is unclear. The CDR3 is 13 residues long. Germline CDR1 SGHDN, CDR2 FVKESK. V was pared by 4 bases and J by 8 bases, with 12 bases between. The CDR3 sequence: CASSRAEGYEQFF. In nucleotides, the CDR3 is TGTGCCAGCAGCCGGGCCGAAGGATATGAGCAGTTCTTC.

In nucleotides, the CDR3 is TGTGCCAGCAGCCCCGGACCCCCTGTCAATGAGCAGTTCTTC. Its protein is CASSPGPPVNEQFF. The V and J genes are TRBV11-3 and TRBJ2-1; D is ambiguous. The V gene lost 5 bases and the J gene lost 6 bases, with 14 bases spanning the gap. The V gene's germline CDR1 is SGHNT and CDR2 YENEEA. The CDR3 has 14 amino acids. Full variable domain (missing parts from reference TRBV11-3 and TRBJ2-1): EAGVVQSPRYKIIEKKQPVAFWCNPISGHNTLYWYLQNLGQGPELLIRYENEEAVDDSQLPKDRFSAERLKGVDSTLKIQPAELGDSAVYLCASSPGPPVNEQFFGPGTRLTVL.

V usage is TRBV6-6 and J usage is TRBJ1-2; D gene uncertain. This CDR3 comprises 13 residues. Germline CDR1 is MNHNY and CDR2 is SVGAGI (reference sequence). Trimming removed 5 bases at V and 3 bases at J, with 10 bases between. For the CDR3, the DNA is TGTGCCAGCAGTAACGCGGCGGACTATGGCTACACCTTC. Amino acid sequence: CASSNAADYGYTF.

V is TRBV7-8 and J is TRBJ1-4, with a tentative D call TRBD1 (6 bases). Trimming took 5 bases from V and 8 from J, leaving 15 bases between them. The CDR3 is made up of 14 amino acids. Germline V gives CDR1 SGHVS, CDR2 FQNEAQ. This CDR3 is CASSRDTLREKLFF. The CDR3 DNA reads TGTGCCAGCAGCCGGGACACCTTACGGGAAAAACTGTTTTTT.

This chain uses TRBV7-8 with TRBJ1-2, with D unresolved. The CDR3 consists of 14 residues. The germline gives CDR1 SGHVS, CDR2 FQNEAQ. The ends were cut back, 4 bases at V and 8 bases at J, with 17 bases in the middle. This chain's CDR3 is CASSSDLRSSGYTF. DNA for the CDR3: TGTGCCAGCAGCTCGGACCTACGTTCGAGCGGCTACACCTTC.

The chain is built from TRBV9 and TRBJ1-2; perhaps TRBD1 as D (6 bases). The V and J ends lost 6 bases and 2 bases respectively, with 14 bases between them. The CDR3 is 14 residues long. Per the germline V gene, CDR1 is SGDLS and CDR2 is YYNGEE. CDR3 loop: CASNEQGGNYGYTF. Written as DNA, the CDR3 is TGTGCCAGCAATGAACAGGGAGGAAACTATGGCTACACCTTC.

This sequence joins TRBV20-1 and TRBJ2-5, with TRBD2 matching over 7 bases. There are 11 residues in the CDR3. J gave up 2 bases and V 6 bases, and 0 bases lay outside the gene matches. Germline CDR1 and CDR2: DFQATT and SNEGSKA (reference sequence). The chain's CDR3 is CSAGGQETQYF. Here the CDR3 DNA reads TGCAGTGCGGGGGGGCAAGAGACCCAGTACTTC.

V gene TRBV5-1 combines with J gene TRBJ2-5; a weak D match, TRBD2 (6 bases). The CDR3 totals 16 residues. V gave up 1 base and J gave up 5 bases, with 18 bases separating them. The V gene's germline CDR1 is SGHRS and CDR2 YFSETQ. The CDR3 here is CASSLSAGSPRETQYF. For the CDR3, the DNA is TGCGCCAGCAGCTTGTCGGCGGGATCCCCCAGGGAGACCCAGTACTTC.

The J gene is TRBJ2-3, the V gene TRBV5-1; D is unclear. Trimming pared 3 bases from V and 3 bases from J, leaving 14 bases between. The CDR3 totals 15 residues. CDR1 is SGHRS, CDR2 YFSETQ, per germline. CDR3 amino acids: CASSYRQARTDTQYF. The CDR3 DNA sequence: TGCGCCAGCAGCTACCGGCAGGCTCGGACAGATACGCAGTATTTT.

V gene TRBV28 combines with J gene TRBJ1-5; D unresolved. Germline assignment: CDR1 MDHEN and CDR2 SYDVKM. V lost 3 bases and J 3 bases, leaving 9 bases between the germline ends. The CDR3 covers 14 residues. The chain's CDR3 is CASSFKDFNQPQHF. DNA for the CDR3: TGTGCCAGCAGTTTTAAGGACTTCAATCAGCCCCAGCATTTT.

V and J are TRBV9 and TRBJ1-3; 7 bases line up with TRBD1. V lost 1 base and J lost 4; bases outside the gene matches: 5. Germline V gene data show CDR1 as SGDLS and CDR2 as YYNGEE. There are 15 residues in the CDR3. The CDR3 reads CASSVRGLFGNTIYF. In nucleotides, the CDR3 is TGTGCCAGCAGCGTAAGGGGGCTCTTCGGAAACACCATATATTTT.

V is TRBV6-1 and J is TRBJ1-5; 9 bases fit TRBD1. J lost 0 bases, V lost 4 bases, and 4 bases had no gene match. In germline, CDR1 is MNHNS, CDR2 SASEGT. The CDR3 has 16 residues. In nucleotides, the CDR3 is TGTGCCAGCAGTGGGTGGGACAGGGTTAGCAATCAGCCCCAGCATTTT. It specifies CASSGWDRVSNQPQHF.